This T cell receptor (beta chain) was sequenced for a study of control samples from healthy donors and cancer patients. The CDR3 has 12 amino acids. The germline CDR1 and CDR2 sequences are SEHNR and FQNEAQ (reference sequence). Trimming left V 7 bases short and J 4 bases short, with 10 bases between. Here immunoSEQ multiplex PCR was the method, and the copy in TCRdb shows in-frame clones only, minus some. The table has some 82,000 clones, roughly 86% seen once; the top ten hold roughly 20%. The rearrangement joins TRBV7-9 to TRBJ1-1; D is undetermined. Sequencing was done on a sample of blood. The TCR sequence derives from a man aged 45-65 years in good health. The CDR3 region is CASNLGFTEAFF. The CDR3 DNA reads as TGTGCCAGCAACTTGGGGTTCACTGAAGCTTTCTTT.